The 21 T cell receptor beta chains listed next were all sequenced from one sample in a study of CD8+ T cells in alopecia areata. Following RNA extraction, reverse transcription yielded cDNA that acted as the sequencing template. TCRdb keeps only in-frame clones here, not all; method: immunoSEQ multiplex PCR. The sample lists 65,000 to 95,000 clones, roughly half occurring once. Specimen: NKG2D-high CD8+ T cells sorted from blood. These receptors all come from a human donor with alopecia areata.

This clone came up a few times. The genes are TRBV4-1 and TRBJ2-5, with 11 bases matching TRBD2. In germline, CDR1 is MGHRA, CDR2 YSYEKL. The CDR3 is made up of 17 amino acids. After removal of 1 base from V and 5 bases from J, the junction contained 9 bases not matched to a gene. The CDR3 bases are TGCGCCAGCAGCCAAGTGCCCTCGCCTAGCGGGAGGGAGACCCAGTACTTC. This gives the protein CASSQVPSPSGRETQYF.

The rearrangement links TRBV2 to TRBJ2-7, with D maybe TRBD2 (5 bases). The ends were cut back, 8 bases at V and 0 bases at J, with 11 bases in the middle. In germline, CDR1 is SNHLY, CDR2 FYNNEI. The CDR3 is 13 residues long. CDR3 DNA: TGTGCCAGCCAGAGGGTAAGCTCCTACGAGCAGTACTTC. This encodes CASQRVSSYEQYF.

This chain links TRBV30 with TRBJ2-7; D gene ambiguous. V was pared by 5 bases and J by 1 base, with 6 bases between. The CDR3 extends over 11 amino acids. The V gene's germline CDR1 is GTSNPN and CDR2 SVGIG (reference sequence). CDR3 in DNA: TGTGCCTGGGCAAAATCCTACGAGCAGTACTTC. It specifies CAWAKSYEQYF.

This clone was detected once. The chain combines TRBV27 with TRBJ2-2, with a weak D call TRBD2 (6 bases). Between the trimmed V and J ends, which lost 8 bases and 8 bases, there was a span of 9 bases. CDR1 and CDR2 from the germline V gene are MNHEY and SMNVEV (reference sequence). This CDR3 is built from 11 residues. The chain's CDR3 is CASLGGGELFF. In DNA, the CDR3 is TGTGCCAGCCTAGGAGGGGGGGAGCTGTTTTTT.

V gene TRBV27 combines with J gene TRBJ1-5; no definite D call. From germline, CDR1 is MNHEY and CDR2 SMNVEV (reference sequence). V was pared by 6 bases and J by 6 bases, with 9 bases between. The CDR3 has 12 amino acids. CDR3 nucleotides: TGTGCCAGCAGCCTCGGTGGTCAGCCCCAGCATTTT. It codes for CASSLGGQPQHF.

The genes are TRBV7-9 and TRBJ1-1, with D possibly matching TRBD1 (6 bases). The germline V and J ends were trimmed by 5 bases and 11 bases, with 21 bases remaining between them. Germline V gene data show CDR1 as SEHNR and CDR2 as FQNEAQ (reference sequence). There are 14 residues in the CDR3. The CDR3, as DNA: TGTGCCAGCAGCCGAACCATATACAGGGATTTGGCTTTCTTT. This sequence encodes CASSRTIYRDLAFF.

V is TRBV18 and J is TRBJ2-7; 8 bases align to TRBD2. Per germline, CDR1 KGHSH and CDR2 LQKENI. This CDR3 is 13 amino acids long. The trim removed 7 bases at V and 3 bases at J, leaving 5 bases unmatched. The CDR3 spells CASLAGTSYEQYF. The CDR3 DNA follows: TGTGCCAGCTTAGCCGGGACTAGCTACGAGCAGTACTTC.

The V and J genes are TRBV29-1 and TRBJ1-3, with D uncertain. V lost 7 bases and J lost 0, with 19 bases in between. Germline lookup yields CDR1 SQVTM and CDR2 ANQGSEA. The CDR3 sequence is 16 residues long. The CDR3 region has the DNA TGCAGCGCCTTACTTGGACCGTTCCTCTCTGGAAACACCATATATTTT. Its protein product is CSALLGPFLSGNTIYF.

Here the CDR3 reads CASSLAGGIYNEQFF. The CDR3 DNA sequence: TGTGCCAGCAGCTTAGCGGGAGGGATTTACAATGAGCAGTTCTTC. V and J are TRBV5-6 and TRBJ2-1; 10 bases match TRBD2. The length of the CDR3 is 15 residues. From germline, CDR1 is SGHDT and CDR2 YYEEEE. V shed 2 bases, J shed 4 bases, and the junction held 3 bases outside the gene matches. Looking up the rest from reference TRBV5-6 and TRBJ2-1 gives the full variable domain: DAGVTQSPTHLIKTRGQQVTLRCSPKSGHDTVSWYQQALGQGPQFIFQYYEEEERQRGNFPDRFSGHQFPNYSSELNVNALLLGDSALYLCASSLAGGIYNEQFFGPGTRLTVL.

This clone has only a few counts. The rearrangement joins TRBV28 to TRBJ2-2; D uncertain. V shed 2 bases and J shed 0 bases, with 4 bases lying between them. This CDR3 contains 14 residues. Germline V gene data show CDR1 as MDHEN and CDR2 as SYDVKM. The chain's CDR3 is CASSLIPNTGELFF. CDR3 DNA: TGTGCCAGCAGTTTAATCCCGAACACCGGGGAGCTGTTTTTT.

The chain has TRBV29-1 and TRBJ2-7; 7 nucleotides line up with TRBD1. Germline CDR1 is SQVTM and CDR2 is ANQGSEA. The CDR3 contains 12 residues. After removal of 4 bases from V and 3 bases from J, the junction contained 3 bases not matched to a gene. In nucleotides, the CDR3 is TGCAGCGTTGTAGGGGACAGCTACGAGCAGTACTTC. Its protein product is CSVVGDSYEQYF.

The V and J genes are TRBV29-1 and TRBJ2-5; a weak D match, TRBD2 (5 bases). CDR3 length equals 13 residues. V lost 3 bases, J lost 2 bases, and 10 bases lay in between. Germline-derived CDR1 and CDR2 are SQVTM and ANQGSEA. CDR3 in DNA: TGCAGCGTTGATGGAGGAGCTCAAGAGACCCAGTACTTC. It encodes CSVDGGAQETQYF. The variable domain in full, completed from reference TRBV29-1 and TRBJ2-5, reads SAVISQKPSRDICQRGTSLTIQCQVDSQVTMMFWYRQQPGQSLTLIATANQGSEATYESGFVIDKFPISRPNLTFSTLTVSNMSPEDSSIYLCSVDGGAQETQYFGPGTRLLVL.

The CDR3: CASSLRSDYGYTF. The CDR3 DNA reads as TGTGCCAGCAGCTTACGCAGCGACTATGGCTACACCTTC. J is TRBJ1-2 and V is TRBV7-9, with no clear D. The CDR3 covers 13 residues. Germline values: CDR1 SEHNR, CDR2 FQNEAQ (reference sequence). V lost 2 bases and J lost 3, with 7 bases in between.

V usage is TRBV29-1 and J usage is TRBJ2-7, with TRBD2 matching over 10 bases. Germline CDR1 reads SQVTM; CDR2 reads ANQGSEA. CDR3 size: 14 residues. Trimming removed 6 bases from V and 2 bases from J; junction bases left unmatched: 7. CDR3 nucleotides: TGCAGCGTGCAACTAGCGGGGCACACCTACGAGCAGTACTTC. This encodes CSVQLAGHTYEQYF.

This clone was detected only a few times. The chain couples TRBV28 to TRBJ1-1; TRBD1 agrees at 12 bases. This CDR3 comprises 17 residues. CDR1 is MDHEN and CDR2 is SYDVKM in the germline V gene. V lost 8 bases, J lost 5 bases, and 15 bases stayed unmatched. The CDR3 DNA is TGTGCCAGCCTGACAAGGGACAGGGGGCCTTTAGGGACTGAAGCTTTCTTT. Amino acid sequence: CASLTRDRGPLGTEAFF.

This clone was found a few times. V and J are TRBV5-1 and TRBJ2-5; tentatively, D is TRBD1 or TRBD2 (5 bases each). Germline V CDR1 and CDR2: SGHRS, YFSETQ. V dropped 4 bases and J dropped 2 bases, with 15 bases sitting between them. The CDR3 length is 15 residues. This chain's CDR3 is CASSPDGTAQETQYF. CDR3 in DNA: TGCGCCAGCAGCCCGGACGGGACGGCTCAAGAGACCCAGTACTTC. The whole variable domain, remainder taken from reference TRBV5-1 and TRBJ2-5, is KAGVTQTPRYLIKTRGQQVTLSCSPISGHRSVSWYQQTPGQGLQFLFEYFSETQRNKGNFPGRFSGRQFSNSRSEMNVSTLELGDSALYLCASSPDGTAQETQYFGPGTRLLVL.

The V call is TRBV9, the J call TRBJ2-5; a weak D match, TRBD1 (5 bases). The CDR3 totals 12 residues. Germline CDR1 SGDLS, CDR2 YYNGEE. The ends were cut back, 2 bases at V and 7 bases at J, with 9 bases in the middle. This CDR3 reads CASSVQRGTQYF. The CDR3 DNA reads TGTGCCAGCAGCGTCCAAAGGGGGACCCAGTACTTC.

The gene calls are TRBV1 and TRBJ2-7; TRBD1, as called in the table, went unchecked against the DNA. TRBV1 constitutes a pseudogene. The CDR3 runs to 14 residues. Here the CDR3 reads CTSSQDRGAYEQYF. The CDR3, as DNA: TGCACCAGCAGCCAAGACAGGGGAGCCTACGAGCAGTACTTC.

V gene TRBV15 combines with J gene TRBJ2-3; D is perhaps TRBD2 (6 bases). CDR3 size: 24 residues. The ends were cut back, 3 bases at V and 4 bases at J, with 41 bases in the middle. Germline lookup yields CDR1 LNHNV and CDR2 YYDKDF (reference sequence). The CDR3: CATSSNHCEATYVRGREGADTQYF. The CDR3 DNA follows: TGTGCCACCAGCAGCAATCACTGCGAGGCCACTTATGTTCGCGGGCGGGAAGGTGCAGATACGCAGTATTTT.

This chain uses TRBV9 with TRBJ2-7, with 10 bases matching TRBD1. Losses at the gene ends were 0 bases for V and 3 bases for J; bases not matched to a gene: 3. CDR1 and CDR2 from the germline V gene are SGDLS and YYNGEE. CDR3 length equals 15 residues. The CDR3 here is CASSVGTGGDYEQYF. The CDR3 DNA reads as TGTGCCAGCAGCGTAGGGACAGGGGGAGACTACGAGCAGTACTTC.

Worth noting for this clone: One end of the junction fails to match germline, which may point to a read error. The V call is TRBV7-9, the J call TRBJ2-7, with D maybe TRBD2 (5 bases). Germline lookup yields CDR1 SEHNR and CDR2 FQNEAQ (reference sequence). This CDR3 contains 13 residues. The CDR3 is CASRLGSSYEQYF. The CDR3 DNA sequence: TGTGCCAGCAGGTTAGGGAGCTCCTACGAGCAGTACTTC. Together with reference TRBV7-9 and TRBJ2-7, the CDR3 gives the full variable domain: DTGVSQNPRHKITKRGQNVTFRCDPISEHNRLYWYRQTLGQGPEFLTYFQNEAQLEKSRLLSDRFSAERPKGSFSTLEIQRTEQGDSAMYLCASRLGSSYEQYFGPGTRLTVT.